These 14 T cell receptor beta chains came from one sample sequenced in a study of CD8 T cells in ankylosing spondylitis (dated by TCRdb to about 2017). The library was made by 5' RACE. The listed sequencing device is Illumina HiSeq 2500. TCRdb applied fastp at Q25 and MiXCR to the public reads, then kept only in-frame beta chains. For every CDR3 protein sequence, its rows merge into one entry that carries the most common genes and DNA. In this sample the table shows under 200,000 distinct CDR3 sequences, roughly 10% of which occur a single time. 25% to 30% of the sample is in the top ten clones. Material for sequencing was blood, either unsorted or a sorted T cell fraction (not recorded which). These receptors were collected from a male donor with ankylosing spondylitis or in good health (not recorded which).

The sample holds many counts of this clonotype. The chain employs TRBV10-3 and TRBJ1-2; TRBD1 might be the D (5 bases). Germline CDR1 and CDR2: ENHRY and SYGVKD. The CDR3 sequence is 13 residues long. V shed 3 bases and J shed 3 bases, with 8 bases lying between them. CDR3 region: CAISEGEDYGYTF. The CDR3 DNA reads TGTGCCATCAGTGAAGGGGAGGACTATGGCTACACCTTC.

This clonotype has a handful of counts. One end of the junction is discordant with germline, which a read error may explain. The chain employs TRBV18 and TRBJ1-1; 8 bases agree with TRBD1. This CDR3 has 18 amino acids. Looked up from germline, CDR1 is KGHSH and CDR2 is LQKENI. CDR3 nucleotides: TGTACCAGCTCACCTTTCGGACAGGGAAGTGTAATGAACACTGAAGCTTTCTTT. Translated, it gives CTSSPFGQGSVMNTEAFF.

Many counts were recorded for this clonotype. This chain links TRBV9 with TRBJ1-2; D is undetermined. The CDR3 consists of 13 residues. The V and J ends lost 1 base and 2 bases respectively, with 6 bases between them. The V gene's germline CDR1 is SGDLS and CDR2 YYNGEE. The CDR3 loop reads CASSVNRNYGYTF. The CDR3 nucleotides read TGTGCCAGCAGCGTAAACAGAAACTATGGCTACACCTTC. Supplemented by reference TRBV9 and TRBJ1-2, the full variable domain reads DSGVTQTPKHLITATGQRVTLRCSPRSGDLSVYWYQQSLDQGLQFLIQYYNGEERAKGNILERFSAQQFPDLHSELNLSSLELGDSALYFCASSVNRNYGYTFGSGTRLTVV.

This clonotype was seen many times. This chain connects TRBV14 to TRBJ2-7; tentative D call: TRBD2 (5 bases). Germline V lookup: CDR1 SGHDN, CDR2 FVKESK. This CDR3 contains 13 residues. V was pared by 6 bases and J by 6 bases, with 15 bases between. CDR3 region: CASSPILGGEQYF. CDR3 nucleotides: TGTGCCAGCAGTCCTATCCTTGGAGGCGAGCAGTACTTC.

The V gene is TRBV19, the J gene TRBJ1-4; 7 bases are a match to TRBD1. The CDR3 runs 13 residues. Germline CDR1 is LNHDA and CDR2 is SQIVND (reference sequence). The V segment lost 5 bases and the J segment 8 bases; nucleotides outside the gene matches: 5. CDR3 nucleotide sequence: TGTGCCAGTAGTGGGGGACAGCGCGAAAAACTGTTTTTT. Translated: CASSGGQREKLFF.

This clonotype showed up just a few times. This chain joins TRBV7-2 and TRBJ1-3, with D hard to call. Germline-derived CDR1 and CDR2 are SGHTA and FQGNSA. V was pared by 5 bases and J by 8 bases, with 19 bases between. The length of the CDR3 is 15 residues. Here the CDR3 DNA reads TGTGCCAGCAGCCCTGCGGGAACCACTGGTGACACCATATATTTT. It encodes CASSPAGTTGDTIYF.

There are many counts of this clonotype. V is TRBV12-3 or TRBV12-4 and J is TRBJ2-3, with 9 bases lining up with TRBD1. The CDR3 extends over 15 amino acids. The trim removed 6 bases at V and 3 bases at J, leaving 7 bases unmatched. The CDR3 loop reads CASSPTGGGTDTQYF. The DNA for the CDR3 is TGTGCCAGCAGCCCTACAGGGGGCGGGACAGATACGCAGTATTTT.

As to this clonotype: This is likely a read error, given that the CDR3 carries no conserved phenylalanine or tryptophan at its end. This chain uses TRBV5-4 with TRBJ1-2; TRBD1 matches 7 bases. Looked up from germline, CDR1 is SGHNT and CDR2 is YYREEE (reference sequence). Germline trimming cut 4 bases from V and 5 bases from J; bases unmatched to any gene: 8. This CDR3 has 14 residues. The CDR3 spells CASSPQGVTYGYTL. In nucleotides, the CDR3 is TGTGCCAGCAGCCCCCAGGGGGTCACATATGGCTACACCCTC.

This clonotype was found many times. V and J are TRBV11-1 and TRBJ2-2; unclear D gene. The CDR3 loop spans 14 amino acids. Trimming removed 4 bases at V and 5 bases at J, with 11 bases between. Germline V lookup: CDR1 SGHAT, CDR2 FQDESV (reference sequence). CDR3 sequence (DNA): TGTGCCAGCAGCTCGACTGGTGAAACCGGGGAGCTGTTTTTT. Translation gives CASSSTGETGELFF.

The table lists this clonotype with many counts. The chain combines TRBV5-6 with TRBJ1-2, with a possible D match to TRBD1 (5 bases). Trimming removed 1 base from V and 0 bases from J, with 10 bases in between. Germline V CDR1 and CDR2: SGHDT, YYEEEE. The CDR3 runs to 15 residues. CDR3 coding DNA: TGTGCCAGCAGCTTGCGACAGTCCGCTAACTATGGCTACACCTTC. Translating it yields CASSLRQSANYGYTF.

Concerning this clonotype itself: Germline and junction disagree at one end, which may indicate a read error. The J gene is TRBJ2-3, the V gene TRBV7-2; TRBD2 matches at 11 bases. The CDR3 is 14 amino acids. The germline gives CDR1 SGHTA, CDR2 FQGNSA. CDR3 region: CASSLPVLAGEIGF. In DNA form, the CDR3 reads TGTGCCAGCAGCTTACCCGTACTAGCGGGAGAAATAGGTTTT.

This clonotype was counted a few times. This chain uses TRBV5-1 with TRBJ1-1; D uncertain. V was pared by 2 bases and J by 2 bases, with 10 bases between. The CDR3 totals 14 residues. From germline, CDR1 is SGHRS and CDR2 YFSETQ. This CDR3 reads CASSFGLINTEAFF. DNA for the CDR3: TGCGCCAGCAGCTTCGGACTGATTAACACTGAAGCTTTCTTT. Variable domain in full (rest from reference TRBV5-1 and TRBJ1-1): KAGVTQTPRYLIKTRGQQVTLSCSPISGHRSVSWYQQTPGQGLQFLFEYFSETQRNKGNFPGRFSGRQFSNSRSEMNVSTLELGDSALYLCASSFGLINTEAFFGQGTRLTVV.

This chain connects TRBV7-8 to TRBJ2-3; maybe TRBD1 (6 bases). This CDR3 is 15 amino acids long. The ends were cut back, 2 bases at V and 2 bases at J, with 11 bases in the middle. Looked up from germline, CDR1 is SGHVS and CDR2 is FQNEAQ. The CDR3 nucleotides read TGTGCCAGCAGCTTACTACAGGGTGTCACAGATACGCAGTATTTT. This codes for CASSLLQGVTDTQYF.

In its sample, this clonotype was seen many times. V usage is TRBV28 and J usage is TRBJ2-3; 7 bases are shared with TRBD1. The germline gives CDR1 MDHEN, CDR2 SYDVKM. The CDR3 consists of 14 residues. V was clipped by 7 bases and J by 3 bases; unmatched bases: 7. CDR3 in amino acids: CASTPTGLTDTQYF. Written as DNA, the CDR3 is TGTGCCAGCACCCCGACAGGGCTTACAGATACGCAGTATTTT.